The 11 T cell receptor beta chains below all came from one sample that was sequenced in a study of response to subunit inactivated influenza vaccine. TCRdb re-called the RT-PCR reads with MiXCR, one entry per CDR3 protein. There are about 610,000 distinct CDR3 sequences in the sample; 14% occur only once, and around 10% lies in the top ten. The material was PBMCs from blood, obtained 11 to 12 days after vaccination. The receptors shown here come from a man aged 45-60 years who received an inactivated influenza vaccine.

This clonotype was detected ten times or more. The chain has TRBV29-1 and TRBJ2-7, with a tentative D call TRBD2 (5 bases). The CDR3 covers 13 residues. The V and J ends lost 5 bases and 4 bases respectively, with 15 bases between them. Germline CDR1 reads SQVTM; CDR2 reads ANQGSEA. CDR3 loop: CSVWRDGLYEQYF. CDR3 in DNA: TGCAGCGTTTGGCGAGACGGACTTTACGAGCAGTACTTC.

This clonotype was counted at least ten times. The chain has TRBV20-1 and TRBJ1-5; possible D gene TRBD1, 5 bases. V was clipped by 6 bases and J by 5 bases, with 11 bases between them. Germline V CDR1 and CDR2: DFQATT, SNEGSKA (reference sequence). The CDR3 length is 12 residues. CDR3 sequence reads: CSAAGPDQPQHF. CDR3 bases: TGCAGTGCAGCGGGGCCCGATCAGCCCCAGCATTTT.

Many counts were recorded for this clonotype. This chain uses TRBV4-3 with TRBJ2-7; 8 nucleotides agree with TRBD1. The CDR3 is made up of 16 amino acids. The trim removed 1 base at V and 3 bases at J, leaving 8 bases unmatched. Germline V gene data show CDR1 as LGHNA and CDR2 as YSLEER. The CDR3 DNA follows: TGCGCCAGCAGCCAAGGATACCGGGACAGGTACTACGAGCAGTACTTC. The encoded protein is CASSQGYRDRYYEQYF.

V gene TRBV12-3 or TRBV12-4 combines with J gene TRBJ2-1; TRBD2 is a possible D gene (6 bases). V was shortened by 7 bases and J by 2 bases, with 15 bases between the two germline ends. The CDR3 is 15 residues long. CDR3 loop: CASTPAGRPYNEQFF. The CDR3 DNA reads TGTGCCAGCACCCCCGCGGGGCGCCCCTACAATGAGCAGTTCTTC.

The sample holds a few counts of this clonotype. The genes are TRBV6-1 and TRBJ1-2, with TRBD1 identical over 8 bases. The trim removed 5 bases at V and 8 bases at J, leaving 7 bases unmatched. CDR3 size: 13 residues. Germline CDR1 MNHNS, CDR2 SASEGT. The CDR3 sequence is CASSRNAGGGYTF. CDR3 nucleotide sequence: TGTGCCAGCAGTAGAAACGCAGGGGGCGGCTACACCTTC.

This clonotype was seen ten or more times. J is TRBJ2-2 and V is TRBV29-1; D remains unclear. Germline V gene data show CDR1 as SQVTM and CDR2 as ANQGSEA. The CDR3 has 14 residues. V dropped 3 bases and J dropped 5 bases, with 13 bases sitting between them. CDR3: CSVESTRTTGELFF. The CDR3 DNA reads as TGCAGCGTTGAGTCCACACGGACGACCGGGGAGCTGTTTTTT.

This clonotype was recorded a few times. This chain uses TRBV5-1 with TRBJ2-7, with D maybe TRBD1 (5 bases). The CDR3 sequence is 15 residues long. Germline V gene sequence: CDR1 SGHRS, CDR2 YFSETQ. V lost 6 bases and J 0 bases, leaving 16 bases between the germline ends. The CDR3 region has the DNA TGCGCCAGCACTCAAGAGGTAGGGGTCTCCTACGAGCAGTACTTC. This codes for CASTQEVGVSYEQYF.

The chain has TRBV4-1 and TRBJ2-7; 8 bases align to TRBD1. CDR3 size: 16 residues. After removal of 0 bases from V and 3 bases from J, the junction contained 7 bases not matched to a gene. Per the germline V gene, CDR1 is MGHRA and CDR2 is YSYEKL. The CDR3 DNA sequence: TGCGCCAGCAGCCAAGATCCGGGACAGGTGGTCTACGAGCAGTACTTC. Amino acid sequence: CASSQDPGQVVYEQYF.

J is TRBJ1-5 and V is TRBV10-1; D perhaps matches TRBD1 (6 bases). Deletions cut 7 bases from V and 4 bases from J, with 11 bases between. The CDR3 covers 13 residues. CDR1 is WNHNN and CDR2 is SYGVQD in the germline V gene (reference sequence). The CDR3 DNA sequence: TGCGCCAGCAAACAGGGTTATAATCAGCCCCAGCATTTT. This gives the protein CASKQGYNQPQHF.

This clonotype was counted at least ten times. The genes are TRBV20-1 and TRBJ2-3; 10 bases align to TRBD2. The CDR3 runs 18 residues. Germline V lookup: CDR1 DFQATT, CDR2 SNEGSKA (reference sequence). V was clipped by 3 bases and J by 3 bases; unmatched bases: 15. The CDR3 reads CSASRPSGGQLGTDTQYF. The CDR3 DNA is TGCAGTGCTAGCCGCCCTAGCGGGGGCCAACTTGGAACAGATACGCAGTATTTT.

The chain links TRBV29-1 to TRBJ1-2, with D tentatively TRBD1 (6 bases). Trimming stripped 4 bases from V and 4 bases from J, with 13 bases between. CDR3 length: 13 amino acids. Germline CDR1 and CDR2: SQVTM and ANQGSEA. The CDR3: CSVGQGIGYGYTF. As DNA, the CDR3 is TGCAGCGTTGGCCAGGGGATTGGCTATGGCTACACCTTC.